The 21 T cell receptor beta chains below were found in one sample sequenced in a study of spatial heterogeneity in lung cancer. Via MiXCR, TCRdb re-called the 5' RACE reads, giving one row per CDR3 protein. The table includes roughly 100,000 distinct CDR3 sequences, around 8.6% detected once. Time point noted: sample taken at primary tumor resection. Whole RNA, isolated from tumor, nontumor lung or frozen PBMC, was sequenced without prior sorting. This sample comprised PBMCs, obtained at surgery. These receptors were collected from a male donor with early-stage non-small cell lung cancer.

V gene TRBV7-2 combines with J gene TRBJ1-1; TRBD1 matches 7 bases. The CDR3 runs to 13 residues. Per germline, CDR1 SGHTA and CDR2 FQGNSA. The V gene end was trimmed by 6 bases and the J gene end by 2 bases; junction bases not matched to a gene: 3. CDR3 bases: TGTGCCAGCAGACGACAGGGAAACACTGAAGCTTTCTTT. Amino acids: CASRRQGNTEAFF.

This clonotype was observed a handful of times. This rearrangement joins TRBV5-1 to TRBJ1-1; the match to TRBD1 covers 9 bases. The CDR3 loop spans 14 amino acids. Germline V CDR1 and CDR2: SGHRS, YFSETQ. J lost 10 bases, V lost 0 bases, and 7 bases had no gene match. CDR3 in amino acids: CASSLGTGANVAFF. The DNA for the CDR3 is TGCGCCAGCAGCTTGGGGACAGGGGCCAACGTAGCTTTCTTT.

This clonotype appeared a few times. The chain employs TRBV7-9 and TRBJ1-4; 7 nucleotides match TRBD1. The CDR3 extends over 14 amino acids. The V segment lost 6 bases and the J segment 8 bases; nucleotides outside the gene matches: 9. CDR1 and CDR2 (germline): SEHNR, FQNEAQ (reference sequence). The CDR3 loop reads CASSLRGPLEKLFF. Written as DNA, the CDR3 is TGTGCCAGCAGTTTGAGGGGGCCTTTGGAAAAACTGTTTTTT.

This clonotype was observed many times. V usage is TRBV3-1 and J usage is TRBJ2-2; TRBD2 matches 10 bases. The ends lost 3 bases at V and 5 bases at J; junction bases unmatched: 9. The germline CDR1 and CDR2 sequences are LGHDT and YNNKEL (reference sequence). This CDR3 contains 17 residues. DNA of the CDR3: TGTGCCAGCAGCCATCTCACGGGACTAGCGCAGACCGGGGAGCTGTTTTTT. It codes for CASSHLTGLAQTGELFF.

The sample holds a few counts of this clonotype. This rearrangement joins TRBV15 to TRBJ2-3, with D unclear. The CDR3 extends over 16 amino acids. Trimming removed 0 bases from V and 3 bases from J, with 13 bases in between. Germline CDR1 is LNHNV and CDR2 is YYDKDF (reference sequence). The CDR3 loop reads CATSRDRKGLTDTQYF. The CDR3 DNA sequence: TGTGCCACCAGCAGAGATCGAAAGGGCTTGACAGATACGCAGTATTTT. The whole variable domain, remainder taken from reference TRBV15 and TRBJ2-3, is DAMVIQNPRYQVTQFGKPVTLSCSQTLNHNVMYWYQQKSSQAPKLLFHYYDKDFNNEADTPDNFQSRRPNTSFCFLDIRSPGLGDTAMYLCATSRDRKGLTDTQYFGPGTRLTVL.

This clonotype was recorded a few times. The rearrangement joins TRBV3-1 to TRBJ1-4; D remains unclear. Germline CDR1 reads LGHDT; CDR2 reads YNNKEL (reference sequence). V lost 4 bases and J 0 bases, leaving 9 bases between the germline ends. The CDR3 contains 15 residues. Here the CDR3 DNA reads TGTGCCAGCAGCCGACAAGCCCCAACTAATGAAAAACTGTTTTTT. This gives the protein CASSRQAPTNEKLFF. Drawing the rest from reference TRBV3-1 and TRBJ1-4, the complete variable domain is DTAVSQTPKYLVTQMGNDKSIKCEQNLGHDTMYWYKQDSKKFLKIMFSYNNKELIINETVPNRFSPKSPDKAHLNLHINSLELGDSAVYFCASSRQAPTNEKLFFGSGTQLSVL.

This clonotype was seen a handful of times. This rearrangement joins TRBV24-1 to TRBJ2-1; unclear D gene. Trimming took off 0 bases at V and 9 bases at J, with 2 bases between the two ends. CDR1 and CDR2 (germline): KGHDR, SFDVKD. The CDR3 totals 11 residues. The CDR3 DNA follows: TGTGCCACCAGTGATTTGTTTGAGCAGTTCTTC. Translation: CATSDLFEQFF.

There are a few counts of this clonotype. The rearrangement joins TRBV10-3 to TRBJ1-4; D gene ambiguous. The length of the CDR3 is 15 residues. V was clipped by 2 bases and J by 0 bases, with 7 bases between them. Looked up from germline, CDR1 is ENHRY and CDR2 is SYGVKD. The CDR3 region has the DNA TGTGCCATCAGTGAGCAAGGTGCAACTAATGAAAAACTGTTTTTT. Translation gives CAISEQGATNEKLFF.

This chain links TRBV28 with TRBJ2-3; 9 bases map to TRBD2. Germline V gives CDR1 MDHEN, CDR2 SYDVKM. This CDR3 is built from 15 residues. V dropped 4 bases and J dropped 0; count of bases not matched to a gene: 2. The CDR3 protein is CASSSSGASTDTQYF. The CDR3 region has the DNA TGTGCCAGCAGTTCTAGCGGGGCTAGCACAGATACGCAGTATTTT.

J is TRBJ2-1 and V is TRBV2; TRBD2 matches at 7 bases. Germline V CDR1 and CDR2: SNHLY, FYNNEI. The CDR3 is 15 residues long. The ends lost 3 bases at V and 2 bases at J; junction bases unmatched: 4. CDR3 sequence reads: CASSDWAGAYNEQFF. The CDR3 DNA follows: TGTGCCAGCAGTGACTGGGCGGGGGCCTACAATGAGCAGTTCTTC.

This clonotype appeared a few times. The J gene is TRBJ1-1, the V gene TRBV12-5; D unresolved. Per the germline V gene, CDR1 is LGHNT and CDR2 is FRNRAP. The V end was cut by 5 bases, the J end by 5 bases, with 15 bases between. This CDR3 region has 14 residues. Written as DNA, the CDR3 is TGTGCTAGTGGTCAACATCTTGAGGGAACTGAAGCTTTCTTT. It specifies CASGQHLEGTEAFF.

The genes are TRBV24-1 and TRBJ1-5, with D hard to call. CDR3 length equals 15 residues. In germline, CDR1 is KGHDR, CDR2 SFDVKD. V was pared by 3 bases and J by 1 base, with 9 bases between. CDR3 protein: CATSDPVGSNQPQHF. CDR3 nucleotides: TGTGCCACCAGTGATCCGGTGGGGAGCAATCAGCCCCAGCATTTT.

This clonotype has a count of ten or more. Written as DNA, the CDR3 is TGTGCCAGCAGTACCCTAGCGGGGCTAAGCTCCTACAATGAGCAGTTCTTC. Translation gives CASSTLAGLSSYNEQFF. This sequence joins TRBV6-2 or TRBV6-3 and TRBJ2-1; 9 nucleotides agree with TRBD2. The V segment lost 5 bases and the J segment 0 bases; nucleotides outside the gene matches: 8. The CDR3 sequence is 17 residues long. Germline V gene sequence: CDR1 MNHEY, CDR2 SVGEGT.

This clonotype was seen repeatedly, ten times or more. V usage is TRBV11-2 and J usage is TRBJ2-5; the match to TRBD2 covers 11 bases. From germline, CDR1 is SGHAT and CDR2 FQNNGV. V was pared by 8 bases and J by 5 bases, with 7 bases of the junction left unmatched. This CDR3 has 14 amino acids. The CDR3 bases are TGTGCCAGCTCGAGGACTAGCGGGTCTGAGACCCAGTACTTC. Protein: CASSRTSGSETQYF.

This clonotype appeared many times. This sequence joins TRBV20-1 and TRBJ2-7; 8 bases map to TRBD2. V shed 6 bases, J shed 4 bases, and the junction held 8 bases outside the gene matches. Looked up from germline, CDR1 is DFQATT and CDR2 is SNEGSKA (reference sequence). The CDR3 has 13 residues. CDR3 sequence (DNA): TGCAGTGCCCGAGCGGGAGACAGGTACGAGCAGTACTTC. Translated, it gives CSARAGDRYEQYF.

This clonotype was detected only a few times. The chain recombines TRBV29-1 with TRBJ2-1; D is undetermined. Germline CDR1 SQVTM, CDR2 ANQGSEA. Trimming cost V 3 bases and J 5 bases, with 8 bases left between them. There are 12 residues in the CDR3. The CDR3 DNA sequence: TGCAGCGTTGAGTTGCGCAACAATGAGCAGTTCTTC. It codes for CSVELRNNEQFF.

This clonotype was seen only a few times. The chain uses TRBV5-1 and TRBJ2-2; no firm D call. The CDR3 totals 15 residues. Trimming took off 0 bases at V and 6 bases at J, with 12 bases between the two ends. The germline gives CDR1 SGHRS, CDR2 YFSETQ. CDR3 DNA sequence: TGCGCCAGCAGCTTGGATCCCCTCGGTCCCGGGGAGCTGTTTTTT. Encoded protein: CASSLDPLGPGELFF.

Turning to this clonotype: This likely comes from a read error, as the CDR3 has no conserved phenylalanine or tryptophan at its end. The chain couples TRBV10-3 to TRBJ1-5; 7 bases are a match to TRBD1. In germline, CDR1 is ENHRY, CDR2 SYGVKD. The CDR3 contains 16 residues. Trimming removed 1 base from V and 4 bases from J; junction bases left unmatched: 7. In nucleotides, the CDR3 is TGTGCCATCAGTGAGTGGAACAGGGGTGGGAATCAGCCCCAGCATATT. Translated: CAISEWNRGGNQPQHI.

Ten or more counts support this clonotype. The V call is TRBV29-1, the J call TRBJ2-3; 7 bases are shared with TRBD2. CDR1 is SQVTM and CDR2 is ANQGSEA in the germline V gene. V lost 0 bases to trimming and J lost 7 bases; unmatched junction nucleotides: 1. The CDR3 is 12 residues long. The CDR3 bases are TGCAGCGTTGAAGAGGGGGGGAATACGCAGTATTTT. This translates into CSVEEGGNTQYF.

This clonotype has ten or more counts. The chain joins TRBV28 to TRBJ2-7; 13 nucleotides align to TRBD2. CDR1 is MDHEN, CDR2 SYDVKM, per germline. The CDR3 totals 15 residues. With V trimmed by 6 bases and J by 2 bases, 4 bases remained unmatched. The CDR3 DNA is TGTGCCAGCAGGACAACTAGCGGGAGGGCCTACGAGCAGTACTTC. Residues: CASRTTSGRAYEQYF.

This clonotype was counted between two and nine times. This rearrangement joins TRBV20-1 to TRBJ2-1, with 11 bases lining up with TRBD1. This CDR3 spans 11 amino acids. The ends lost 4 bases at V and 15 bases at J; junction bases unmatched: 5. Germline V gene lookup returns CDR1 DFQATT and CDR2 SNEGSKA (reference sequence). The chain's CDR3 is CSATRTGGRFF. The CDR3 nucleotides are TGCAGTGCTACCCGGACAGGGGGCAGGTTCTTC.